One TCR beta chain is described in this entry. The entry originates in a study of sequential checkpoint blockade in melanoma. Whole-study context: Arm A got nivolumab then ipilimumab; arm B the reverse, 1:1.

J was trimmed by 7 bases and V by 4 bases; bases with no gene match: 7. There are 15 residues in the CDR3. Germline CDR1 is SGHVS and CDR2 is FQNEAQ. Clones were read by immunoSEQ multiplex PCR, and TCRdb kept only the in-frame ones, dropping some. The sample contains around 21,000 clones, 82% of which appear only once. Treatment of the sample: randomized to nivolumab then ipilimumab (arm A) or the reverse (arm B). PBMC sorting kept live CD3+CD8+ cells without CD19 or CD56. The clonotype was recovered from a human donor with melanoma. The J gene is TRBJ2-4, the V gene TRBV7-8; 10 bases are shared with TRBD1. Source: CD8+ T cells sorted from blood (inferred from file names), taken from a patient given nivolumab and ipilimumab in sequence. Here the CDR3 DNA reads TGTGCCAGCAGCTGGGACGGGACAGGGGCTAACATTCAGTACTTC. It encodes CASSWDGTGANIQYF.